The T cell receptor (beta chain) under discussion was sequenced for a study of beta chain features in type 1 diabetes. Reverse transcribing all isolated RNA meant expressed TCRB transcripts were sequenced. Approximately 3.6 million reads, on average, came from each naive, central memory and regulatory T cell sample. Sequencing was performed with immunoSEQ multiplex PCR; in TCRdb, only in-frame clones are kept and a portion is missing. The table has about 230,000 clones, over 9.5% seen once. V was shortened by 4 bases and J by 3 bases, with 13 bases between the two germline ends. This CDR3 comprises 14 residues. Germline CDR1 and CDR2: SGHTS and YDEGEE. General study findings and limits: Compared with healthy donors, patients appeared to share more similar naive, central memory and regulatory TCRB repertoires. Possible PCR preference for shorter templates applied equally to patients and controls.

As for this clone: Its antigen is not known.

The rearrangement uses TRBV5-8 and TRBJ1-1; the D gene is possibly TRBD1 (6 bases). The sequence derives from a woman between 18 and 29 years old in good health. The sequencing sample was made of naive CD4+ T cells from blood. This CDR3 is CASSRGRGDTEAFF. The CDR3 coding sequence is TGTGCCAGCAGCCGCGGCAGGGGAGACACTGAAGCTTTCTTT.